This T cell receptor (beta chain) came from a study of OX40 agonist ivuxolimab in advanced cancers. Study background: An agonistic anti-OX40 (CD134) antibody, ivuxolimab, was used to treat the patients. Dose-escalation patients were diagnosed with hepatocellular carcinoma, melanoma, renal cell cancer or head and neck cancer.

The data were produced by immunoSEQ multiplex PCR, yet TCRdb's version contains in-frame clones alone and is incomplete. The data show approximately 50,000 clones, approximately 88% seen once. The CDR3 totals 19 residues. This clone was seen a handful of times. This TCR came from an adult with an advanced solid tumor such as melanoma, head and neck, liver or kidney cancer. The rearrangement uses TRBV21-1 and TRBJ1-5; the DNA was not compared with TRBD1, the D call given in the table. TRBV21-1 constitutes a pseudogene. The sample here was CD4+ or CD8+ T cells sorted from blood, taken in a trial of the OX40 agonist ivuxolimab. The CDR3: CASSKENPNQTDSNQPQHF. DNA for the CDR3: TGTGCCAGCAGCAAAGAAAACCCCAACCAGACAGATAGCAATCAGCCCCAGCATTTT.